This T cell receptor beta chain was found in a study of CD8 T cells in ankylosing spondylitis (TCRdb year 2017). Broadly, across the study: To find TCR variants linked to disease, the study profiled T cell receptor beta repertoires in ankylosing spondylitis patients and healthy donors. Samples of peripheral blood were taken, and for ankylosing spondylitis patients, synovial fluid was collected as well. The whole study cohort included over a hundred healthy donors and 20 to 25 ankylosing spondylitis patients. Results the study describes overall, beyond this receptor: In peripheral blood, the disease-linked clones were found at relatively low frequencies and had a CD8+ phenotype. A TCR beta motif of eight highly homologous amino acid variants appeared characteristic of blood from ankylosing spondylitis patients. Some of the motif variants had been reported before in the synovial fluid and blood of reactive arthritis patients, a finding that suggests common disease-initiation mechanisms. The disease-linked clones were reported as significantly enriched in matched synovial fluid samples from ankylosing spondylitis patients.

This clonotype was seen only a few times. The specificity of this receptor is unknown. One base away there is no much larger clone; base qualities are not given. The sequencer was an Illumina HiSeq 2500. Quantitative 5'-RACE with molecular barcodes was used to prepare TCR beta libraries. The source study handled its data this way. A new computational method based on a probabilistic model of VDJ rearrangement was used to identify disease-linked TCR variants. The public sequencing data were trimmed at Q25 with fastp and processed into clonotypes with MiXCR by TCRdb, which kept only in-frame beta chains. All rows with the same CDR3 protein become a single entry with the most common DNA and genes. TCRdb assigned the V and J calls; the authors' analysis was not used. A total of some 200,000 distinct CDR3 sequences appear in this sample, 10% to 15% of them only once. The top ten clonotypes cover 15% to 20% of the sample.

Based on the germline V gene (reference sequence), the CDR1 and CDR2 sequences are SEHNR and FQNEAQ. Between the V and J ends, shortened by 6 bases and 5 bases respectively, the junction contains 14 bases. Taken from cysteine to phenylalanine, the CDR3 has 14 residues. Of all the DNA, just the CDR3 is kept, 42 bases in frame from base 1. The rearrangement combines TRBV7-9 with TRBJ2-1; no confident D gene assignment can be made. The sample consisted of blood, either unsorted or a sorted T cell fraction (not recorded which). The clonotype originates from a male donor with ankylosing spondylitis or in good health (not recorded which). The DNA sequence is given as TGTGCCAGCAGTCAACTTACGGTTAACAATGAGCAGTTCTTC. The resulting protein is CASSQLTVNNEQFF.